The clone carrying this T cell receptor beta chain was seen only a few times. The protocol was immunoSEQ multiplex PCR, while the TCRdb copy is restricted to in-frame clones and leaves out a portion. This sample carries about 350,000 clones, more than 85% of them seen once, and the ten largest clones take roughly 0.94%. The participants were between about 18 and 90 years old and came from 24 US areas. Participants reported their clinical history, and cohort assignment relied on those reports. The data belong to a study of blood T cell repertoires in COVID-19. J lost 7 bases, V lost 2 bases, and 10 bases had no gene match. The CDR3 extends over 17 amino acids. Germline V gene data show CDR1 as SGDLS and CDR2 as YYNGEE.

This clonotype was sampled from a woman aged 25 to 39 who had recovered from COVID-19. J is TRBJ1-6 and V is TRBV9, with 9 bases identical to TRBD1. Sequenced sample: PBMCs or T cells enriched from blood (not recorded which). As DNA, the CDR3 is TGTGCCAGCAGCGTCAGGGCGACAGGGGGTTCCAATTCACCCCTCCACTTT. It is translated as CASSVRATGGSNSPLHF.